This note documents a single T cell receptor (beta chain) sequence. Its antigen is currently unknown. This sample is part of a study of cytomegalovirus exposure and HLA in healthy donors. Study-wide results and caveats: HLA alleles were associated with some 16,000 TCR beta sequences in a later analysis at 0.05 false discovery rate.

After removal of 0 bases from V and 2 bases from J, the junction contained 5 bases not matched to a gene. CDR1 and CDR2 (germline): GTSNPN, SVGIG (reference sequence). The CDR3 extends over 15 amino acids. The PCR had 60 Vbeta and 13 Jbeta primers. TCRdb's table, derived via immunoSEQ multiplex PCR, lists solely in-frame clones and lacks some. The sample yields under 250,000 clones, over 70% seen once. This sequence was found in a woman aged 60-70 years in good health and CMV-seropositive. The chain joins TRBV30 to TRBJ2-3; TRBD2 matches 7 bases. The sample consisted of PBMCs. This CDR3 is CAWSVGLAATDTQYF. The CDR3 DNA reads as TGTGCCTGGAGTGTAGGTCTAGCGGCCACAGATACGCAGTATTTT.